A single sample gave rise to the 20 T cell receptor beta chains below, sequenced in a study of blood T cell repertoires in COVID-19. The protocol was immunoSEQ multiplex PCR, while the TCRdb copy is restricted to in-frame clones and leaves out a portion. The sample has 200,000 to 250,000 clones, about 90% seen once; the top ten hold roughly 3%. Material: peripheral blood. All receptors derive from a woman aged 25 to 39 who had recovered from COVID-19.

This clone has only one observation. The rearrangement links TRBV9 to TRBJ1-2, with a weak D call TRBD1 (6 bases). The CDR3 runs 14 residues. The germline V gene has CDR1 SGDLS and CDR2 YYNGEE. Trimming left V 2 bases short and J 6 bases short, with 14 bases between. The chain's CDR3 is CASSVLGGVDGYTF. DNA of the CDR3: TGTGCCAGCAGCGTGCTAGGGGGAGTGGATGGCTACACCTTC.

V and J are TRBV6-2 or TRBV6-3 and TRBJ2-7; 7 bases match TRBD1. Germline V gene lookup returns CDR1 MNHEY and CDR2 SVGEGT. The CDR3 consists of 13 residues. V lost 4 bases to trimming and J lost 7 bases; unmatched junction nucleotides: 7. The CDR3 region has the DNA TGTGCCAGCAGTTTACGGGACAGTTGGGAGCAGTACTTC. Translating gives CASSLRDSWEQYF.

J is TRBJ1-1 and V is TRBV30, with 8 bases matching TRBD1. CDR1 is GTSNPN and CDR2 is SVGIG in the germline V gene (reference sequence). The length of the CDR3 is 17 residues. The V segment lost 7 bases and the J segment 4 bases; nucleotides outside the gene matches: 20. The CDR3 sequence: CASTPPDRAMAGTEAFF. The CDR3 bases are TGTGCCTCAACCCCCCCGGACAGGGCAATGGCGGGCACTGAAGCTTTCTTT.

The chain is built from TRBV18 and TRBJ2-5; D is perhaps TRBD1 (8 bases). CDR1 is KGHSH and CDR2 is LQKENI in the germline V gene. The length of the CDR3 is 15 residues. Trimming removed 1 base from V and 3 bases from J, with 12 bases in between. The CDR3 region has the DNA TGTGCCAGCTCACCACGAACAGGGGGGGAAGAGACCCAGTACTTC. This translates into CASSPRTGGEETQYF.

The rearrangement joins TRBV18 to TRBJ1-5; D is undetermined. CDR1 and CDR2 (germline): KGHSH, LQKENI. Trimming cost V 4 bases and J 7 bases, with 17 bases left between them. This CDR3 spans 15 amino acids. The CDR3 here is CASSLLGSDGQPQHF. In nucleotides, the CDR3 is TGTGCCAGCTCACTCCTCGGGTCTGACGGGCAGCCCCAGCATTTT. The full variable domain, rest sourced from reference TRBV18 and TRBJ1-5, is NAGVMQNPRHLVRRRGQEARLRCSPMKGHSHVYWYRQLPEEGLKFMVYLQKENIIDESGMPKERFSAEFPKEGPSILRIQQVVRGDSAAYFCASSLLGSDGQPQHFGDGTRLSIL.

The V and J genes are TRBV10-3 and TRBJ2-2; no definite D call. The CDR3 spans 14 residues. The V gene lost 7 bases and the J gene lost 2 bases, with 11 bases spanning the gap. Germline values: CDR1 ENHRY, CDR2 SYGVKD. CDR3 nucleotides: TGTGCCATCACAAGTTACTCAAACACCGGGGAGCTGTTTTTT. It specifies CAITSYSNTGELFF.

CDR3 amino acids: CASSLDGTGLNEQYF. DNA for the CDR3: TGCGCCAGCAGCTTGGATGGTACAGGGTTGAATGAGCAGTACTTC. The rearrangement uses TRBV5-1 and TRBJ2-7; possible D gene TRBD1, 6 bases. This CDR3 has 15 residues. The V end was cut by 0 bases, the J end by 7 bases, with 17 bases between. CDR1 and CDR2 from the germline V gene are SGHRS and YFSETQ.

This clone occurred a few times. This sequence joins TRBV3-1 (or the pseudogene TRBV3-2) and TRBJ2-1; D not resolved. V was shortened by 1 base and J by 5 bases, with 9 bases between the two germline ends. This CDR3 contains 14 residues. Germline assignment: CDR1 LGHDT and CDR2 YNNKEL (reference sequence). CDR3: CASSQAGQDNEQFF. The CDR3 nucleotides are TGTGCCAGCAGCCAAGCCGGCCAGGACAATGAGCAGTTCTTC.

The CDR3 here is CAITRTGAGAEAFF. CDR3 sequence (DNA): TGTGCCATCACCCGGACAGGGGCGGGTGCTGAAGCTTTCTTT. This rearrangement joins TRBV10-3 to TRBJ1-1; 9 bases map to TRBD1. CDR1 and CDR2 (germline): ENHRY, SYGVKD. The CDR3 sequence is 14 residues long. V lost 7 bases and J lost 6; bases outside the gene matches: 9.

This sequence joins TRBV5-4 and TRBJ2-7, with D maybe TRBD1 (6 bases). The CDR3 length is 15 residues. Trimming stripped 3 bases from V and 0 bases from J, with 13 bases between. Per germline, CDR1 SGHNT and CDR2 YYREEE (reference sequence). CDR3 DNA sequence: TGTGCCAGCAGCTCCAGGGGCCTAAGCTCCTACGAGCAGTACTTC. It codes for CASSSRGLSSYEQYF.

This clone was recorded once. The J gene is TRBJ1-5, the V gene TRBV7-2; the match to TRBD1 covers 11 bases. V trimming: 2 bases; J trimming: 5 bases; junction bases outside the gene matches: 5. The CDR3 runs to 16 residues. Per the germline V gene, CDR1 is SGHTA and CDR2 is FQGNSA. This CDR3 is CASSLKVGQGDQPQHF. In nucleotides, the CDR3 is TGTGCCAGCAGCTTAAAGGTGGGACAGGGGGATCAGCCCCAGCATTTT.

The rearrangement uses TRBV13 and TRBJ2-2; D call uncertain. The CDR3 loop spans 12 amino acids. Germline V CDR1 and CDR2: PRHDT, FYEKMQ (reference sequence). The germline V and J ends were trimmed by 2 bases and 6 bases, with 4 bases remaining between them. The CDR3 sequence is CASSLLPGELFF. The CDR3 DNA is TGTGCCAGCAGCTTACTCCCCGGGGAGCTGTTTTTT.

The chain uses TRBV18 and TRBJ1-3, with D perhaps TRBD1 (6 bases). Germline CDR1 reads KGHSH; CDR2 reads LQKENI. The CDR3 contains 13 residues. V shed 5 bases and J shed 4 bases, with 9 bases lying between them. CDR3 in DNA: TGTGCCAGCTCATCCGGACAGGGAAACACCATATATTTT. Translating gives CASSSGQGNTIYF.

The chain is built from TRBV20-1 and TRBJ2-7, with 11 positions matching TRBD1. The trim removed 3 bases at V and 5 bases at J, leaving 9 bases unmatched. The CDR3 covers 15 residues. Germline V gene data show CDR1 as DFQATT and CDR2 as SNEGSKA (reference sequence). The chain's CDR3 is CSASKPGQGGNEQYF. The CDR3 DNA reads TGCAGTGCTAGTAAACCGGGACAGGGGGGCAACGAGCAGTACTTC.

This clone has more than one count but fewer than ten. In nucleotides, the CDR3 is TGTGCCAGCAGTCTGGAGCACTCATCAGAAGAGACCCAGTACTTC. The encoded protein is CASSLEHSSEETQYF. The chain uses TRBV2 and TRBJ2-5; D unclear. This CDR3 is 15 amino acids long. Deletions cut 5 bases from V and 3 bases from J, with 16 bases between. CDR1 is SNHLY, CDR2 FYNNEI, per germline.

J is TRBJ1-4 and V is TRBV7-9, with D possibly being TRBD1 (5 bases). CDR1 and CDR2 (germline): SEHNR, FQNEAQ (reference sequence). With 4 bases removed from V and 0 bases from J, the gap between germline ends came to 15 bases. The CDR3 has 17 amino acids. As DNA, the CDR3 is TGTGCCAGCAGCTCACCTCCCCTAGGGGCAACTAATGAAAAACTGTTTTTT. It translates to CASSSPPLGATNEKLFF.

The chain employs TRBV5-1 and TRBJ2-2, with D maybe TRBD2 (5 bases). The CDR3 consists of 12 residues. The germline gives CDR1 SGHRS, CDR2 YFSETQ. The V gene lost 5 bases and the J gene lost 8 bases, with 10 bases spanning the gap. CDR3: CASRAGSGELFF. CDR3 in DNA: TGCGCCAGCAGGGCGGGTTCTGGGGAGCTGTTTTTT. Full variable domain (rest looked up from reference TRBV5-1 and TRBJ2-2): KAGVTQTPRYLIKTRGQQVTLSCSPISGHRSVSWYQQTPGQGLQFLFEYFSETQRNKGNFPGRFSGRQFSNSRSEMNVSTLELGDSALYLCASRAGSGELFFGEGSRLTVL.

This chain connects TRBV7-2 to TRBJ2-3, with unresolved D. The CDR3 sequence is 14 residues long. From germline, CDR1 is SGHTA and CDR2 FQGNSA. Trimming stripped 4 bases from V and 1 base from J, with 9 bases between. CDR3 sequence: CASSWAPGTDTQYF. In DNA form, the CDR3 reads TGTGCCAGCAGCTGGGCCCCCGGCACAGATACGCAGTATTTT.

This chain joins TRBV11-2 and TRBJ1-3; weak D call: TRBD1 (5 bases). Germline CDR1 and CDR2: SGHAT and FQNNGV. This CDR3 comprises 14 residues. With 3 bases removed from V and 2 bases from J, the gap between germline ends came to 8 bases. CDR3 sequence reads: CASSFGGAGNTIYF. The DNA for the CDR3 is TGTGCCAGCAGCTTCGGGGGAGCTGGAAACACCATATATTTT.

The table lists this clone with a count of one. V and J are TRBV2 and TRBJ1-1, with D possibly matching TRBD1 (6 bases). CDR3 length: 13 residues. The germline V and J ends were trimmed by 3 bases and 6 bases, with 11 bases remaining between them. Germline V gene data show CDR1 as SNHLY and CDR2 as FYNNEI. CDR3 bases: TGTGCCAGCAGTGAGGTGGGGGGGCCTGAAGCTTTCTTT. Its protein product is CASSEVGGPEAFF.